The sequence of this T cell receptor (beta chain) was determined in a study of blood T cell repertoires in COVID-19. V lost 9 bases and J lost 2, with 15 bases in between. The CDR3 contains 14 residues. Germline lookup yields CDR1 KGHDR and CDR2 SFDVKD. Method: immunoSEQ multiplex PCR; TCRdb's copy keeps in-frame clones and lacks some. The table shows roughly 160,000 clones, with about 83% occurring only once. The sample taken for sequencing was peripheral blood. The rearrangement uses TRBV24-1 and TRBJ1-2; D not certain. The sequence was collected from a woman in her 70s who had recovered from COVID-19. The CDR3 loop is CATGGLDTNYGYTF. CDR3 nucleotides: TGTGCCACCGGCGGGCTTGACACGAACTATGGCTACACCTTC.